A single T cell receptor beta chain is shown here with its context. One Seattle source followed patients from active infection through their disease course. These data are taken from a study of blood T cell repertoires in COVID-19. Study as a whole: The cDNA or gDNA used as material had been derived from T cells, B-cell-depleted T cells, or PBMCs.

As originally analysed: Counts of nucleated cells, estimated from reference gene primer amplification, were obtained. Measured with immunoSEQ multiplex PCR; TCRdb has only the in-frame clones, and not every one. That table gives V, J and clone size, and the DNA gave D and trimming. The sample contains roughly 190,000 clones, roughly four fifths of which appear only once. Trimming removed 1 base from V and 6 bases from J, with 27 bases in between. Per germline, CDR1 KGHSY and CDR2 FQNENV. The CDR3 is made up of 19 amino acids. The origin of this receptor is a woman aged 35 to 49 with COVID-19, enrolled during active disease. This chain joins TRBV16 and TRBJ1-2, with D tentatively TRBD1 (5 bases). The sample comprised peripheral blood. This CDR3 is CASSQFWLASGRLRDGYTF. CDR3 nucleotide sequence: TGTGCCAGCAGCCAATTCTGGCTTGCATCAGGGCGCCTTAGAGATGGCTACACCTTC.